This entry features one TCR beta chain sequence. CDR3 length: 14 residues. V shed 5 bases, J shed 3 bases, and the junction held 4 bases outside the gene matches. CDR1 and CDR2 (germline): SGHVS, FQNEAQ. This record comes from a study of technical replicates of blood from a handful of donors. Repertoires were generated with immunoSEQ multiplex PCR, while TCRdb's copy carries only in-frame clones and drops some. The repertoire includes approximately 99,000 clones, about 96% of them detected once, and roughly 0.2% sits in the top ten. Sequenced sample: T cells isolated from PBMCs. The source of this sequence is a human donor in good health. This sequence joins TRBV7-8 and TRBJ2-3, with 8 nucleotides matching TRBD2. CDR3: CASSKGLGTDTQYF. As DNA, the CDR3 is TGTGCCAGCAGCAAGGGACTAGGAACAGATACGCAGTATTTT.